Following are 31 T cell receptor beta chains from one sample sequenced in a study of identical twins' blood T cells. TCRdb independently ran MiXCR on the 5' RACE reads; one entry per CDR3 protein. The sample has 400,000 or so distinct CDR3 sequences, 25% to 35% seen once; the top ten hold roughly 5.5%. Sequenced material: PBMCs. All receptors come from a woman between 18 and 50 years old in good health.

V and J are TRBV29-1 and TRBJ1-2, with no clear D. The CDR3 has 13 residues. Germline V gene data show CDR1 as SQVTM and CDR2 as ANQGSEA. Trimming took 3 bases from V and 4 from J, leaving 12 bases between them. The CDR3 DNA follows: TGCAGCGTTGAGAGGGCGCTGGCCTATGGCTACACCTTC. Translated, it gives CSVERALAYGYTF.

The V call is TRBV29-1, the J call TRBJ1-5; TRBD1 matches 8 bases. The length of the CDR3 is 13 residues. Germline-derived CDR1 and CDR2 are SQVTM and ANQGSEA. J lost 3 bases, V lost 6 bases, and 4 bases had no gene match. CDR3 amino acids: CSVWTGLNQPQHF. Here the CDR3 DNA reads TGCAGCGTGTGGACAGGGCTCAATCAGCCCCAGCATTTT.

This clonotype was seen repeatedly, ten times or more. The chain combines TRBV20-1 with TRBJ2-5, with TRBD2 as a possible D gene (5 bases). This CDR3 has 14 amino acids. Germline V CDR1 and CDR2: DFQATT, SNEGSKA (reference sequence). Trimming took 1 base from V and 0 from J, leaving 9 bases between them. In DNA form, the CDR3 reads TGCAGTGCTAGAGGTGAGGGAGACCAAGAGACCCAGTACTTC. Its translation is CSARGEGDQETQYF.

There are a few counts of this clonotype. The V gene is TRBV18, the J gene TRBJ1-2; weak D call: TRBD1 (6 bases). Germline CDR1 KGHSH, CDR2 LQKENI. The CDR3 sequence is 15 residues long. The V end was cut by 5 bases, the J end by 0 bases, with 13 bases between. In nucleotides, the CDR3 is TGTGCCAGCTCATTTGGGACAACTTCTAACTATGGCTACACCTTC. It yields the protein CASSFGTTSNYGYTF.

The chain is built from TRBV27 and TRBJ1-2; D uncertain. There are 13 residues in the CDR3. V was clipped by 0 bases and J by 6 bases, with 8 bases between them. Germline V gives CDR1 MNHEY, CDR2 SMNVEV (reference sequence). The CDR3 is CASSLSAGNGYTF. The CDR3 DNA reads TGTGCCAGCAGTTTATCAGCAGGCAATGGCTACACCTTC.

This clonotype appeared a few times. This chain connects TRBV5-1 to TRBJ2-7; 10 bases match TRBD1. Germline lookup yields CDR1 SGHRS and CDR2 YFSETQ. Trimming removed 4 bases from V and 2 bases from J; junction bases left unmatched: 3. CDR3 size: 14 residues. The CDR3 coding sequence is TGCGCCAGCAGCGGCGGGACAGGGGCCTACGAGCAGTACTTC. This sequence encodes CASSGGTGAYEQYF.

As regards this clonotype: A much larger clone differs from this one at a single base, so this may be a read error. The CDR3 here is CSASGRRSGNTIYF. CDR3 coding DNA: TGCAGTGCCTCCGGACGGCGCTCTGGAAACACCATATATTTT. This chain uses TRBV20-1 with TRBJ1-3; D not certain. Trimming removed 6 bases from V and 0 bases from J, with 12 bases in between. The V gene's germline CDR1 is DFQATT and CDR2 SNEGSKA (reference sequence). The CDR3 totals 14 residues.

This clonotype was detected ten times or more. One end of the junction does not line up with germline, which may come from a read error. The rearrangement links TRBV5-1 to TRBJ2-1; 9 bases map to TRBD1. Germline V gives CDR1 SGHRS, CDR2 YFSETQ. This CDR3 is built from 19 residues. CDR3 sequence: CASSPTRGQGITSFNEQFF. DNA for the CDR3: TGCGCCAGCAGCCCAACCAGGGGACAGGGAATAACCTCCTTCAATGAGCAGTTCTTC.

This clonotype was picked up a small number of times. This chain links TRBV6-6 with TRBJ2-3; D is perhaps TRBD1 or TRBD2 (5 bases each). Trimming left V 0 bases short and J 1 base short, with 8 bases between. The V gene's germline CDR1 is MNHNY and CDR2 SVGAGI (reference sequence). This CDR3 has 15 amino acids. CDR3 sequence (DNA): TGTGCCAGCAGTTACTCTGAGGGGCGCACAGATACGCAGTATTTT. This codes for CASSYSEGRTDTQYF.

The chain joins TRBV11-2 to TRBJ1-3; weak D call: TRBD1 (6 bases). The CDR3 is 16 amino acids. CDR1 is SGHAT, CDR2 FQNNGV, per germline. V lost 5 bases, J lost 2 bases, and 16 bases lay in between. This chain's CDR3 is CASSSYRENPGNTIYF. For the CDR3, the DNA is TGTGCCAGCAGCAGTTACAGGGAGAACCCTGGAAACACCATATATTTT.

This clonotype was seen a few times. The chain carries TRBV5-1 and TRBJ1-1; D not resolved. Trimming pared 4 bases from V and 6 bases from J, leaving 10 bases between. The CDR3 consists of 12 residues. Germline CDR1 reads SGHRS; CDR2 reads YFSETQ. CDR3 bases: TGCGCCAGCAGCGGCGGACGTTCTGAAGCTTTCTTT. Its protein is CASSGGRSEAFF.

The J gene is TRBJ1-1, the V gene TRBV20-1; 7 positions match TRBD1. From germline, CDR1 is DFQATT and CDR2 SNEGSKA (reference sequence). V lost 3 bases and J lost 1; bases outside the gene matches: 2. This CDR3 is 13 amino acids long. Here the CDR3 DNA reads TGCAGTGCTAGGGGGGACAGGAACACTGAAGCTTTCTTT. Amino acid sequence: CSARGDRNTEAFF.

The chain couples TRBV15 to TRBJ2-1; D unresolved. The CDR3 totals 15 residues. Trimming pared 0 bases from V and 2 bases from J, leaving 8 bases between. Germline V gene data show CDR1 as LNHNV and CDR2 as YYDKDF (reference sequence). CDR3 protein: CATSRDRAAYNEQFF. In DNA form, the CDR3 reads TGTGCCACCAGCAGAGATCGGGCCGCCTACAATGAGCAGTTCTTC.

The sample holds a few counts of this clonotype. The V call is TRBV20-1, the J call TRBJ1-3; no clear D gene. This CDR3 has 14 residues. The V end was cut by 3 bases, the J end by 4 bases, with 13 bases between. Germline assignment: CDR1 DFQATT and CDR2 SNEGSKA (reference sequence). The DNA for the CDR3 is TGCAGTGCTAGCCGGACGGCCTACGGAAACACCATATATTTT. This encodes CSASRTAYGNTIYF.

The chain joins TRBV7-9 to TRBJ1-4; no firm D call. The V gene's germline CDR1 is SEHNR and CDR2 FQNEAQ (reference sequence). The length of the CDR3 is 13 residues. V lost 4 bases and J lost 6, with 9 bases in between. The CDR3 DNA reads as TGTGCCAGCAGCTCGATGACTCATGAAAAACTGTTTTTT. It specifies CASSSMTHEKLFF.

V and J are TRBV27 and TRBJ1-1; 8 bases align to TRBD1. The length of the CDR3 is 14 residues. The V gene end was trimmed by 6 bases and the J gene end by 1 base; junction bases not matched to a gene: 4. Germline CDR1 reads MNHEY; CDR2 reads SMNVEV (reference sequence). CDR3 loop: CASRPGQGNTEAFF. CDR3 bases: TGTGCCAGCAGGCCTGGACAGGGGAACACTGAAGCTTTCTTT.

The chain employs TRBV7-9 and TRBJ1-6; D is ambiguous. V was pared by 7 bases and J by 0 bases, with 10 bases between. CDR1 is SEHNR, CDR2 FQNEAQ, per germline (reference sequence). CDR3 length equals 15 residues. CDR3 loop: CASIKGSSYNSPLHF. CDR3 nucleotide sequence: TGTGCCAGCATCAAGGGAAGCTCCTATAATTCACCCCTCCACTTT.

To note about this clonotype: Sequence at one end of the junction differs from germline and may be a read error. CDR3 nucleotide sequence: TGCGCCAGCAGCGGAACCACAGATACGCAGTGTTTT. Translation gives CASSGTTDTQCF. J is TRBJ2-3 and V is TRBV5-1; D unclear. The CDR3 spans 12 residues. Germline CDR1 and CDR2: SGHRS and YFSETQ.

The chain links TRBV6-2 or TRBV6-3 to TRBJ1-1, with D hard to call. The CDR3 spans 15 residues. Trimming pared 7 bases from V and 4 bases from J, leaving 19 bases between. From germline, CDR1 is MNHEY and CDR2 SVGEGT. The CDR3 DNA follows: TGTGCCAGCATGCTCATTGGTCGGGTCGGCACTGAAGCTTTCTTT. Its translation is CASMLIGRVGTEAFF.

The gene calls are TRBV7-9 and TRBJ1-3; D ambiguous. The CDR3 covers 14 residues. Germline V gene lookup returns CDR1 SEHNR and CDR2 FQNEAQ (reference sequence). Trimming pared 4 bases from V and 7 bases from J, leaving 14 bases between. CDR3 residues: CASSSLSQGNTIYF. The CDR3, as DNA: TGTGCCAGCAGCTCCTTGTCTCAAGGGAACACCATATATTTT.

This clonotype was recorded a few times. The V gene is TRBV20-1, the J gene TRBJ2-1, with D possibly TRBD2 on 6 matching bases. Trimming shortened V by 3 bases and J by 4 bases, and 7 bases separated the two germline ends. CDR1 DFQATT and CDR2 SNEGSKA come from the germline V gene (reference sequence). There are 12 residues in the CDR3. CDR3 DNA sequence: TGCAGTGCTAGCGCGGGATACAATGAGCAGTTCTTC. This sequence encodes CSASAGYNEQFF.

As for this clonotype: Possible read error: a much larger clone is one base away. The chain uses TRBV14 and TRBJ1-1; D ambiguous. This CDR3 comprises 13 residues. Germline V lookup: CDR1 SGHDN, CDR2 FVKESK. CDR3 amino acids: CAGSRRGNTEAFF. Written as DNA, the CDR3 is TGTGCCGGCAGCCGTCGAGGAAATACTGAAGCTTTCTTT.

This clonotype was observed a handful of times. The rearrangement uses TRBV7-6 and TRBJ2-7; 7 nucleotides align to TRBD2. The CDR3 totals 13 residues. Germline values: CDR1 SGHVS, CDR2 FNYEAQ. V dropped 5 bases and J dropped 5; count of bases not matched to a gene: 6. The CDR3 region is CASSLREDDEQYF. In DNA, the CDR3 is TGTGCCAGCAGCCTCCGGGAGGACGACGAGCAGTACTTC.

The chain combines TRBV13 with TRBJ1-1, with D hard to call. The CDR3 has 12 amino acids. V gave up 1 base and J gave up 8 bases, with 8 bases separating them. The germline gives CDR1 PRHDT, CDR2 FYEKMQ (reference sequence). In DNA form, the CDR3 reads TGTGCCAGCAGCTTAGTAAACGGAGAAGCTTTCTTT. This codes for CASSLVNGEAFF.

This clonotype was seen repeatedly, ten times or more. The chain combines TRBV2 with TRBJ1-4; 9 nucleotides align to TRBD1. Germline CDR1 reads SNHLY; CDR2 reads FYNNEI. The junction had 3 bases not matched to a gene; V was cut back by 3 bases and J by 7 bases. CDR3 length: 14 amino acids. The CDR3 bases are TGTGCCAGCAGTGACGACAGGGGGGGTGAAAAACTGTTTTTT. Its protein is CASSDDRGGEKLFF.

The chain combines TRBV4-3 with TRBJ1-3; perhaps TRBD1 as D (6 bases). The CDR3 loop spans 17 amino acids. Germline CDR1 and CDR2: LGHNA and YSLEER. V lost 1 base and J lost 0, with 13 bases in between. CDR3 bases: TGCGCCAGCAGCCAAGGACAGGAAGGCCTCTCTGGAAACACCATATATTTT. This encodes CASSQGQEGLSGNTIYF.

The sample holds a few counts of this clonotype. The chain employs TRBV5-1 and TRBJ2-7; TRBD1 might be the D (6 bases). Germline CDR1 reads SGHRS; CDR2 reads YFSETQ. This CDR3 contains 16 residues. Trimming shortened V by 3 bases and J by 1 base, and 17 bases separated the two germline ends. The CDR3, as DNA: TGCGCCAGCAGCTCACGTGCACAGGGCTATTCCTACGAGCAGTACTTC. It is translated as CASSSRAQGYSYEQYF. The complete variable domain, with remaining parts taken from reference TRBV5-1 and TRBJ2-7, reads KAGVTQTPRYLIKTRGQQVTLSCSPISGHRSVSWYQQTPGQGLQFLFEYFSETQRNKGNFPGRFSGRQFSNSRSEMNVSTLELGDSALYLCASSSRAQGYSYEQYFGPGTRLTVT.

This clonotype was seen more than once but under ten times. The J gene is TRBJ2-3, the V gene TRBV18, with D possibly called TRBD1 or TRBD2 (6 bases each). CDR3 length equals 15 residues. In germline, CDR1 is KGHSH, CDR2 LQKENI. V was clipped by 6 bases and J by 1 base, with 14 bases between them. The CDR3 region is CASSQGTSGTDTQYF. The CDR3 region has the DNA TGTGCCAGCTCCCAGGGGACTTCTGGCACAGATACGCAGTATTTT.

This clonotype has only a few counts. The chain has TRBV9 and TRBJ2-3; D gene uncertain. Germline V gene data show CDR1 as SGDLS and CDR2 as YYNGEE. This CDR3 comprises 14 residues. V gave up 1 base and J gave up 0 bases, with 6 bases separating them. The CDR3 bases are TGTGCCAGCAGCGTATTAACGAGCACAGATACGCAGTATTTT. As protein: CASSVLTSTDTQYF.

This clonotype was seen many times. This chain links TRBV5-1 with TRBJ1-5, with 8 bases that match TRBD1. The CDR3 sequence is 18 residues long. Germline CDR1 and CDR2: SGHRS and YFSETQ. Trimming removed 0 bases from V and 7 bases from J; junction bases left unmatched: 15. The CDR3 here is CASSLGPSSTGVRQPQHF. The CDR3, as DNA: TGCGCCAGCAGCTTGGGGCCCAGCTCGACAGGGGTTCGGCAGCCCCAGCATTTT.

This clonotype was observed a few times. The chain links TRBV3-1 to TRBJ1-3; unclear D gene. The CDR3 consists of 12 residues. Trimming left V 4 bases short and J 8 bases short, with 9 bases between. Germline V gives CDR1 LGHDT, CDR2 YNNKEL (reference sequence). As DNA, the CDR3 is TGTGCCAGCAGCCCCGAGGGTCACACCATATATTTT. Its translation is CASSPEGHTIYF.